Each of the 13 T cell receptor beta chains below was sequenced from the same sample in a study of T cells in Graves' hyperthyroidism and ophthalmopathy. TCR beta CDR3 regions were amplified from RNA transcripts. The HTBI primer set served for first-round RT-PCR of the TCR CDR3. TCRdb reprocessed the multiplex PCR reads with MiXCR, giving one entry per CDR3 protein. The repertoire holds some 400,000 distinct CDR3 sequences, approximately 15% seen once, with roughly 9.6% in the top ten. What was sequenced was blood. The origin of the receptors is a woman aged 55-70 years with Graves' hyperthyroidism.

This clonotype came up a few times. This chain links TRBV5-1 with TRBJ1-1; the D gene is possibly TRBD1 (6 bases). CDR1 and CDR2 from the germline V gene are SGHRS and YFSETQ. Trimming left V 4 bases short and J 10 bases short, with 26 bases between. The CDR3 runs 16 residues. The CDR3, as DNA: TGCGCCAGCAGCCTCCCTTTTGGGGGGCGAGACGAAGGAGCTTTCTTT. Encoded protein: CASSLPFGGRDEGAFF.

The chain links TRBV3-1 to TRBJ1-2; a possible D gene is TRBD1 (6 bases). Germline CDR1 is LGHDT and CDR2 is YNNKEL (reference sequence). Deletions cut 3 bases from V and 4 bases from J, with 12 bases between. This CDR3 comprises 14 residues. The CDR3: CASSHGGRGYGYTF. As DNA, the CDR3 is TGTGCCAGCAGCCACGGGGGGCGCGGCTATGGCTACACCTTC.

The chain is built from TRBV3-1 and TRBJ2-5; D gene unclear. Germline-derived CDR1 and CDR2 are LGHDT and YNNKEL (reference sequence). The CDR3 extends over 12 amino acids. Trimming pared 3 bases from V and 5 bases from J, leaving 7 bases between. The CDR3, as DNA: TGTGCCAGCAGCCACCCGACGGAGACCCAGTACTTC. It specifies CASSHPTETQYF.

This clonotype was found many times. V and J are TRBV11-3 and TRBJ2-1, with TRBD2 matching 10 bases. Germline CDR1 is SGHNT and CDR2 is YENEEA. The length of the CDR3 is 14 residues. J gave up 11 bases and V 5 bases, and 9 bases lay outside the gene matches. The CDR3 reads CASSTGLARGQQFF. For the CDR3, the DNA is TGTGCCAGCAGCACGGGACTAGCGCGGGGGCAGCAGTTCTTC.

The table lists this clonotype with many counts. This sequence joins TRBV18 and TRBJ2-7; D is unclear. Germline CDR1 reads KGHSH; CDR2 reads LQKENI. V was cut by 1 base and J by 3 bases, with 7 bases left in between. The CDR3 runs 13 residues. CDR3: CASSPLSLYEQYF. CDR3 coding DNA: TGTGCCAGCTCACCACTCTCCCTCTACGAGCAGTACTTC.

A few counts support this clonotype. This chain uses TRBV7-2 with TRBJ2-1; D may be TRBD2 (6 bases). Deletions cut 1 base from V and 2 bases from J, with 9 bases between. CDR3 length equals 15 residues. Germline values: CDR1 SGHTA, CDR2 FQGNSA. This chain's CDR3 is CASSLERRAYNEQFF. The DNA for the CDR3 is TGTGCCAGCAGCTTAGAGAGGAGGGCCTACAATGAGCAGTTCTTC. The whole variable domain, remainder taken from reference TRBV7-2 and TRBJ2-1, is GAGVSQSPSNKVTEKGKDVELRCDPISGHTALYWYRQSLGQGLEFLIYFQGNSAPDKSGLPSDRFSAERTGGSVSTLTIQRTQQEDSAVYLCASSLERRAYNEQFFGPGTRLTVL.

The table lists this clonotype with a few counts. The V and J genes are TRBV5-1 and TRBJ2-2, with 9 bases fitting TRBD1. The germline V gene encodes CDR1 SGHRS and CDR2 YFSETQ. There are 15 residues in the CDR3. Unmatched junction bases numbered 7, after V lost 4 bases and J lost 6 bases. The CDR3 nucleotides are TGCGCCAGCAGCGCCGGGACAGGGAATCCCGGGGAGCTGTTTTTT. Residues: CASSAGTGNPGELFF.

The chain recombines TRBV28 with TRBJ1-6, with D tentatively TRBD1 (6 bases). The CDR3 consists of 12 residues. Trimming stripped 2 bases from V and 11 bases from J, with 7 bases between. Germline CDR1 and CDR2: MDHEN and SYDVKM. CDR3 loop: CASSLQGTPLHF. The CDR3 coding sequence is TGTGCCAGCAGTTTACAGGGGACACCCCTCCACTTT.

At least ten counts were recorded for this clonotype. V is TRBV6-2 or TRBV6-3 and J is TRBJ2-3, with 10 positions matching TRBD2. Germline CDR1 and CDR2: MNHEY and SVGEGT. V dropped 6 bases and J dropped 4; count of bases not matched to a gene: 10. The CDR3 has 16 amino acids. In nucleotides, the CDR3 is TGTGCCAGCAGCCCCAACCTAGCGGGAGAATCAGATACGCAGTATTTT. This encodes CASSPNLAGESDTQYF.

In its sample, this clonotype was seen a few times. This sequence joins TRBV10-3 and TRBJ2-3; the D gene is possibly TRBD1 (6 bases). V lost 8 bases and J lost 8, with 23 bases in between. CDR1 is ENHRY and CDR2 is SYGVKD in the germline V gene. CDR3 length: 15 amino acids. The CDR3 region has the DNA TGTGCCATCGGTCCCCAACAGGGTTCTGCCGGTACGCAGTATTTT. Its translation is CAIGPQQGSAGTQYF.

Many counts were recorded for this clonotype. The chain uses TRBV20-1 and TRBJ2-1; 7 bases align to TRBD2. V was pared by 2 bases and J by 2 bases, with 9 bases of the junction left unmatched. CDR1 DFQATT and CDR2 SNEGSKA come from the germline V gene (reference sequence). The CDR3 extends over 16 amino acids. For the CDR3, the DNA is TGCAGTGCTAGAACACCCAGGAGCGGGACCTACAATGAGCAGTTCTTC. This encodes CSARTPRSGTYNEQFF.

This clonotype was observed many times. The V gene is TRBV7-3, the J gene TRBJ2-2; tentatively, D is TRBD1 or TRBD2 (5 bases each). Germline CDR1 and CDR2: SGHTA and FQGTGA. V lost 4 bases and J 7 bases, leaving 10 bases between the germline ends. CDR3 length: 13 residues. The CDR3 spells CASSSQGVGELFF. Written as DNA, the CDR3 is TGTGCCAGCAGCTCGCAGGGAGTCGGGGAGCTGTTTTTT.

This clonotype was found many times. This chain's CDR3 is CASSQSNGQQFF. As DNA, the CDR3 is TGTGCCAGCAGCCAGTCCAACGGGCAGCAGTTCTTC. This chain uses TRBV7-9 with TRBJ2-1, with D hard to call. The V end was cut by 5 bases, the J end by 11 bases, with 13 bases between. This CDR3 contains 12 residues. The germline gives CDR1 SEHNR, CDR2 FQNEAQ (reference sequence).